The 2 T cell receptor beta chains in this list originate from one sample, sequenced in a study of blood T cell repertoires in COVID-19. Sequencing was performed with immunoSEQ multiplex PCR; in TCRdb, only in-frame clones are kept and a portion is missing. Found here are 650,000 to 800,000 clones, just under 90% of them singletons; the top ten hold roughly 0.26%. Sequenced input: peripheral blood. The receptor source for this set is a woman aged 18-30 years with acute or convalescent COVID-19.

The CDR3 region is CATRTFIGVNSPLHF. The CDR3 nucleotides read TGTGCCACGAGGACATTTATTGGTGTAAATTCACCCCTCCACTTT. The J gene is TRBJ1-6, the V gene TRBV6-6, with D tentatively TRBD1 (5 bases). Germline CDR1 reads MNHNY; CDR2 reads SVGAGI (reference sequence). The CDR3 is 15 residues long. V lost 10 bases and J lost 7, with 20 bases in between.

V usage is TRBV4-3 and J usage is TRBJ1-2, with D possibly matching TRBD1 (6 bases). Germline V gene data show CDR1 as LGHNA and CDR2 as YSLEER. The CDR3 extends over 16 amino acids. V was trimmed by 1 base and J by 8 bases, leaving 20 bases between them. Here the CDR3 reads CASSQGGTQGRGGYTF. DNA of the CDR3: TGCGCCAGCAGCCAAGGGGGGACACAGGGTCGCGGCGGCTACACCTTC.